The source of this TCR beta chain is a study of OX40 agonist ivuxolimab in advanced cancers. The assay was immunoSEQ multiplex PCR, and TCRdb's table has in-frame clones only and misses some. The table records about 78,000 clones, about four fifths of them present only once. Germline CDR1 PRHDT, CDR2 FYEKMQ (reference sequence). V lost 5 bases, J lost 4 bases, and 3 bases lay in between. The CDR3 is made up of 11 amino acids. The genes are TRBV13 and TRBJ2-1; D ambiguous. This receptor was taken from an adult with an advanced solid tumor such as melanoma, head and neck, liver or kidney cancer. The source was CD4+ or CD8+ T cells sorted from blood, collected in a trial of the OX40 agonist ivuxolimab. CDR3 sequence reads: CASSVYNEQFF. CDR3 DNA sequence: TGTGCCAGCAGCGTATACAATGAGCAGTTCTTC.